The rows below give T cell receptor beta chains drawn from one sample of a study of T cells in Graves' hyperthyroidism and ophthalmopathy. TCRdb passed the multiplex PCR reads through MiXCR, listing each CDR3 protein once. The sample lists about 250,000 distinct CDR3 sequences; 22% were seen once. Sequencing input: blood. These TCRs come from a man younger than 40 with Graves' ophthalmopathy. CDR3s include the opening cysteine and the closing phenylalanine or tryptophan. A D gene is named only where the DNA matches it firmly. The size field is filled for only some rows; it gives once, few, many or a size class.

d_call: TRBD2; v_call: TRBV10-1; clone_size: .; j_call: TRBJ2-3; cdr3_nt: TGCGCCAGCGCCCCGGGGGGTGCGGATACGCAGTATTTT; cdr3_aa: CASAPGGADTQYF
d_call: TRBD2; v_call: TRBV20-1; clone_size: .; j_call: TRBJ2-7; cdr3_nt: TGCAGTGCCGCGAGGCTAGCGGATTACGAGCAGTACTTC; cdr3_aa: CSAARLADYEQYF
d_call: TRBD2; v_call: TRBV5-1; clone_size: .; j_call: TRBJ2-1; cdr3_nt: TGCGCCAGCAGTTGGCCTAGCGGGAGCTCCTACAATGAGCAGTTCTTC; cdr3_aa: CASSWPSGSSYNEQFF
d_call: .; v_call: TRBV11-3; clone_size: many; j_call: TRBJ1-2; cdr3_nt: TGTGCCAGCAGCCGCGAGGGGGTTGGCTATGGCTACACCTTC; cdr3_aa: CASSREGVGYGYTF
d_call: .; v_call: TRBV30; clone_size: .; j_call: TRBJ2-5; cdr3_nt: TGTGCCTGGAGTGTGTCTGGTGGGGGGACCCAGTACTTC; cdr3_aa: CAWSVSGGGTQYF
d_call: TRBD1; v_call: TRBV12-3/TRBV12-4; clone_size: .; j_call: TRBJ1-3; cdr3_nt: TGTGCCAGCAGCAACGACAGGGGATCCTCTGGAAACACCATATATTTT; cdr3_aa: CASSNDRGSSGNTIYF
d_call: TRBD1; v_call: TRBV5-6; clone_size: .; j_call: TRBJ1-1; cdr3_nt: TGTGCCAGCAGCTATGACAGGGGCCTTGAAGCTTTCTTT; cdr3_aa: CASSYDRGLEAFF
d_call: .; v_call: TRBV4-1; clone_size: .; j_call: TRBJ1-2; cdr3_nt: TGCGCCAGCAGCCAAGACTTTATAGGGAATGGCTACACCTTC; cdr3_aa: CASSQDFIGNGYTF
d_call: TRBD2; v_call: TRBV10-3; clone_size: few; j_call: TRBJ2-2; cdr3_nt: TGTGCCATCAGTGCTACTAGCGGGAGTCACACCGGGGAGCTGTTTTTT; cdr3_aa: CAISATSGSHTGELFF
d_call: .; v_call: TRBV10-1; clone_size: few; j_call: TRBJ2-2; cdr3_nt: TGCGCCACCCGACAGGCTTTGAACACCGGGGAGCTGTTTTTT; cdr3_aa: CATRQALNTGELFF
d_call: .; v_call: TRBV12-3/TRBV12-4; clone_size: .; j_call: TRBJ2-3; cdr3_nt: TGTGCCAGCACCCGGGCTGCTACCTTTAGCACAGATACGCAGTATTTT; cdr3_aa: CASTRAATFSTDTQYF
d_call: TRBD2; v_call: TRBV11-2; clone_size: many; j_call: TRBJ2-5; cdr3_nt: TGTGCCAGCAGCCTAGGGACTAGCGGGACGGGGAGAGAGACCCAGTACTTC; cdr3_aa: CASSLGTSGTGRETQYF
d_call: .; v_call: TRBV6-2/TRBV6-3; clone_size: many; j_call: TRBJ2-3; cdr3_nt: TGTGCCAGCACCCAAGGTGGCGGCTCCTATTCGACAGATACGCAGTATTTT; cdr3_aa: CASTQGGGSYSTDTQYF
d_call: .; v_call: TRBV5-1; clone_size: few; j_call: TRBJ2-7; cdr3_nt: TGCGCCAGCGGCCAACAGGGAGGATCCTACGAGCAGTACTTC; cdr3_aa: CASGQQGGSYEQYF
d_call: .; v_call: TRBV2; clone_size: many; j_call: TRBJ2-3; cdr3_nt: TGTGCCAGCAGTGTCTCCCGCCTGTCCACAGATACGCAGTATTTT; cdr3_aa: CASSVSRLSTDTQYF
d_call: .; v_call: TRBV12-3/TRBV12-4; clone_size: .; j_call: TRBJ1-5; cdr3_nt: TGTGCCAGCAGTTTAAGCGGTGAACAGGGCGCGCCCCAGCATTTT; cdr3_aa: CASSLSGEQGAPQHF
d_call: TRBD2; v_call: TRBV29-1; clone_size: .; j_call: TRBJ2-5; cdr3_nt: TGCAGCGTTGAATGGGGGGGGAGTATGGAGACCCAGTACTTC; cdr3_aa: CSVEWGGSMETQYF
d_call: .; v_call: TRBV12-3/TRBV12-4; clone_size: .; j_call: TRBJ1-1; cdr3_nt: TGTGCCAGCAGTTTACAGGGAATCGTGGTCGCTGAAGCTTTCTTT; cdr3_aa: CASSLQGIVVAEAFF
d_call: .; v_call: TRBV9; clone_size: few; j_call: TRBJ1-5; cdr3_nt: TGTGCCAGCAGCGTAGACGGGGGAAGCAATCAGCCCCAGCATTTT; cdr3_aa: CASSVDGGSNQPQHF
d_call: .; v_call: TRBV7-9; clone_size: .; j_call: TRBJ1-1; cdr3_nt: TGTGCCAGCAGCTTAGAGGGGGTAAGGACTGAAGCTTTCTTT; cdr3_aa: CASSLEGVRTEAFF
d_call: .; v_call: TRBV6-5; clone_size: .; j_call: TRBJ1-2; cdr3_nt: TGTGCCAGCAGATACACTAACTATGGCTACACCTTC; cdr3_aa: CASRYTNYGYTF
d_call: .; v_call: TRBV18; clone_size: .; j_call: TRBJ2-3; cdr3_nt: TGTGCCAGCTCACCACCGATTAGCGGAAACACAGATACGCAGTATTTT; cdr3_aa: CASSPPISGNTDTQYF
d_call: TRBD1; v_call: TRBV20-1; clone_size: many; j_call: TRBJ2-5; cdr3_nt: TGCAGTGCTAGAAGAAACAGGGGTCGTGAGACCCAGTACTTC; cdr3_aa: CSARRNRGRETQYF
d_call: .; v_call: TRBV3-1; clone_size: many; j_call: TRBJ2-7; cdr3_nt: TGTGCCAGCAGCCCCTCCTATTACGAGCAGTACTTC; cdr3_aa: CASSPSYYEQYF
d_call: TRBD2; v_call: TRBV2; clone_size: .; j_call: TRBJ2-3; cdr3_nt: TGTGCCAGCAGCCTGGCTAGCGGGAGAGTGGCAGATACGCAGTATTTT; cdr3_aa: CASSLASGRVADTQYF
d_call: .; v_call: TRBV11-2; clone_size: many; j_call: TRBJ2-2; cdr3_nt: TGTGCCAGCACCCCGTCCAGGGGATCGCGGGAGCTGTTTTTT; cdr3_aa: CASTPSRGSRELFF
d_call: TRBD2; v_call: TRBV6-1; clone_size: .; j_call: TRBJ2-3; cdr3_nt: TGTGCCAGCAGCCCCGTAGCGGGCGATGGCACAGATACGCAGTATTTT; cdr3_aa: CASSPVAGDGTDTQYF
d_call: .; v_call: TRBV7-9; clone_size: .; j_call: TRBJ2-3; cdr3_nt: TGTGCCAGCAGCCCAAAGGGTCCAAATACGCAGTATTTT; cdr3_aa: CASSPKGPNTQYF
d_call: .; v_call: TRBV12-3/TRBV12-4; clone_size: few; j_call: TRBJ1-5; cdr3_nt: TGTGCCAGCAGCCAATGGACAGTCCATAGCAATCAGCCCCAGCATTTT; cdr3_aa: CASSQWTVHSNQPQHF
d_call: TRBD1; v_call: TRBV6-1; clone_size: .; j_call: TRBJ2-5; cdr3_nt: TGTGCCAGCGAGGGACAGGAGGCGGAGACCCAGTACTTC; cdr3_aa: CASEGQEAETQYF
d_call: .; v_call: TRBV29-1; clone_size: .; j_call: TRBJ2-1; cdr3_nt: TGCAGCGTTGAACACCCTAATGAGCAGTTCTTC; cdr3_aa: CSVEHPNEQFF
d_call: .; v_call: TRBV28; clone_size: .; j_call: TRBJ2-1; cdr3_nt: TGTGCCAGCAGCCAAGACCGGGCCTCACTGAAAAATGAGCGGTTCTTC; cdr3_aa: CASSQDRASLKNERFF
d_call: .; v_call: TRBV10-3; clone_size: .; j_call: TRBJ1-4; cdr3_nt: TGTGCCACCAGTGAGTCCTTACAGGGCGGTGAAAAACTGTTTTTT; cdr3_aa: CATSESLQGGEKLFF
d_call: .; v_call: TRBV15; clone_size: few; j_call: TRBJ2-7; cdr3_nt: TGTGCCACCAGCGCCCGACCAGGGCCAGACTACGAGCAGTACTTC; cdr3_aa: CATSARPGPDYEQYF
d_call: .; v_call: TRBV12-3/TRBV12-4; clone_size: .; j_call: TRBJ2-1; cdr3_nt: TGTGCCAGCAGCGCCACCCGTTCCAATGAGCAGTTCTTC; cdr3_aa: CASSATRSNEQFF
d_call: TRBD1; v_call: TRBV27; clone_size: few; j_call: TRBJ2-3; cdr3_nt: TGTGCCAGCAGTTTAAATCAGGGGGAAGATACGCAGTATTTT; cdr3_aa: CASSLNQGEDTQYF
d_call: .; v_call: TRBV4-1; clone_size: few; j_call: TRBJ2-5; cdr3_nt: TGCGCCAGCAGCCCGGGGGACGGAGAGACCCAAGAGACCCAGTACTTC; cdr3_aa: CASSPGDGETQETQYF
d_call: TRBD1; v_call: TRBV5-1; clone_size: once; j_call: TRBJ1-1; cdr3_nt: TGCGCCAGCAGCTTGCAGGGGGCGCGTCCCACTGAAGCTTTCTTT; cdr3_aa: CASSLQGARPTEAFF
d_call: TRBD2; v_call: TRBV4-2; clone_size: few; j_call: TRBJ2-3; cdr3_nt: TGTGCCAGCAGCCAAGGGGTTACGAAGGCGGGAGGACAGCATACGCAGTATTTT; cdr3_aa: CASSQGVTKAGGQHTQYF
d_call: TRBD2; v_call: TRBV5-1; clone_size: many; j_call: TRBJ2-2; cdr3_nt: TGCGCCAGCACTTGGACTAGCGGGAGCCCGAACACCGGGGAGCTGTTTTTT; cdr3_aa: CASTWTSGSPNTGELFF
d_call: .; v_call: TRBV12-3/TRBV12-4; clone_size: .; j_call: TRBJ2-5; cdr3_nt: TGTGCCAGCAGCAGCTCCCGGGTCTCTAGGGAGACCCAGTACTTC; cdr3_aa: CASSSSRVSRETQYF
d_call: .; v_call: TRBV20-1; clone_size: .; j_call: TRBJ2-1; cdr3_nt: TGCAGTGTCTTACTAGGACTACATGAGCAGTTCTTC; cdr3_aa: CSVLLGLHEQFF
d_call: .; v_call: TRBV6-1; clone_size: .; j_call: TRBJ1-2; cdr3_nt: TGTGCCAGCAGTGAAGTGTGGGCCCGGCCCGGTGGCTACACCTTC; cdr3_aa: CASSEVWARPGGYTF
d_call: .; v_call: TRBV28; clone_size: .; j_call: TRBJ2-2; cdr3_nt: TGTGCCAGCCACTTGGGGATAGGCACCGGGGAGCTGTTTTTT; cdr3_aa: CASHLGIGTGELFF
d_call: .; v_call: TRBV12-3/TRBV12-4; clone_size: many; j_call: TRBJ2-7; cdr3_nt: TGTGCCAGCAGTTTAAAAAGGGGATCGGCCTACGAGCAGTACTTC; cdr3_aa: CASSLKRGSAYEQYF
d_call: .; v_call: TRBV6-1; clone_size: .; j_call: TRBJ1-1; cdr3_nt: TGTGCCAGCAGAGGAGACAGGCCCCCATTCCGAGCTTTCTTT; cdr3_aa: CASRGDRPPFRAFF
d_call: TRBD1; v_call: TRBV7-3; clone_size: few; j_call: TRBJ1-2; cdr3_nt: TGTGCCAGCAGCCTCAGACCGGGACAGGGGGGAACTGGCTATGGCTACACCTTC; cdr3_aa: CASSLRPGQGGTGYGYTF
d_call: .; v_call: TRBV4-2; clone_size: .; j_call: TRBJ2-3; cdr3_nt: TGTGCCAGCAGCCCTACGGCCCCTTCCCCAGATACGCAGTATTTT; cdr3_aa: CASSPTAPSPDTQYF
d_call: .; v_call: TRBV11-2; clone_size: .; j_call: TRBJ2-7; cdr3_nt: TGTGCCAGCAGCTTAACCCAAGACGAGCAGTACTTC; cdr3_aa: CASSLTQDEQYF
d_call: TRBD1; v_call: TRBV19; clone_size: .; j_call: TRBJ1-5; cdr3_nt: TGTGCCAGTAAAGTAGACAGGGCCTTCAATCAGCCCCAGCATTTT; cdr3_aa: CASKVDRAFNQPQHF